This TCR beta chain is from a study of blood T cell repertoires in COVID-19. Libraries were prepared by immunoSEQ multiplex PCR; TCRdb keeps only in-frame clonotypes and omits some of them. This table holds around 87,000 clones, approximately 80% found once. This clone was seen just once. The CDR3 is made up of 16 amino acids. Trimming removed 4 bases from V and 0 bases from J; junction bases left unmatched: 5. Per germline, CDR1 SGHRS and CDR2 YFSETQ. Sequenced material: peripheral blood. The TCR sequence derives from a human donor in a cohort sampled during active COVID-19. The chain joins TRBV5-1 to TRBJ2-2, with TRBD2 matching 8 bases. This chain's CDR3 is CASSLLAGSNTGELFF. Here the CDR3 DNA reads TGCGCCAGCAGCCTATTAGCGGGGTCGAACACCGGGGAGCTGTTTTTT.